This paragraph reports one T cell receptor beta chain. Its antigen is unknown. These data originate in a study of T-cell memory formation after mild COVID-19. Study in general: Largely donor-specific sequence clusters came from two donors.

Each CDR3 protein gets one entry after TCRdb re-called the 5' RACE reads with MiXCR. The sample consists of around 500,000 distinct CDR3 sequences, around a sixth of them appearing once. General observations from the study: Researchers report contracting CD4+ clones mostly in CM and EM, with CD8+ clones in EMRA. Cross-reactive memory seemingly joined, as some responding clones were found in pre-infection memory. Contracting clones, day 15 to 85, had balanced CD4/CD8, and later expanders favored CD4+.

V lost 0 bases to trimming and J lost 5 bases, with 15 bases between them. Germline values: CDR1 SGHKS, CDR2 YYEKEE (reference sequence). There are 16 residues in the CDR3. V gene TRBV5-5 combines with J gene TRBJ1-5; D gene unclear. The sequencing sample was made of PBMCs or a T cell subset sorted from them (not recorded which). This clonotype was sampled from an adult woman who had mild COVID-19 (a few samples of this study predate the infection). Cell type and time point are not known. The CDR3 region is CASSLEGQKPYQPQHF. CDR3 bases: TGTGCCAGCAGCTTGGAGGGTCAGAAACCTTATCAGCCCCAGCATTTT.